The present entry profiles one T cell receptor (beta chain) with its context. The sample comes from a study of T cell changes during pregnancy in multiple sclerosis. V dropped 5 bases and J dropped 0; count of bases not matched to a gene: 5. Germline V CDR1 and CDR2: MNHEY, SMNVEV (reference sequence). The CDR3 loop spans 15 amino acids. TCRdb's copy holds only in-frame clones and misses some; the assay was immunoSEQ multiplex PCR. The sample has 39,000 or so clones, about 90% seen once; the top ten hold about an eighth. Sequenced here: CD8+ T cells from peripheral blood mononuclear cells, sampled after pregnancy. The TCR sequence derives from a female donor with multiple sclerosis, enrolled in a pregnancy study. This sequence joins TRBV27 and TRBJ2-7, with TRBD1 identical over 9 bases. This CDR3 reads CASSPGQGHSYEQYF. The DNA of the CDR3 is TGTGCCAGCAGTCCGGGACAGGGCCACTCCTACGAGCAGTACTTC.